The 18 T cell receptor beta chains below come from one sample, sequenced in a study of CD8 T cells in ankylosing spondylitis. TCRdb processed the 5' RACE reads anew with MiXCR; each CDR3 protein has one entry. The table shows 230,000 or so distinct CDR3 sequences, with approximately 24% occurring only once. Material: blood, either unsorted or a sorted T cell fraction (not recorded which). Every receptor here comes from a male donor with ankylosing spondylitis or in good health (not recorded which).

The sample holds a few counts of this clonotype. This chain joins TRBV4-1 and TRBJ2-1; D ambiguous. This CDR3 comprises 14 residues. Germline CDR1 is MGHRA and CDR2 is YSYEKL. Deletions cut 4 bases from V and 2 bases from J, with 9 bases between. In nucleotides, the CDR3 is TGCGCCAGCAGCCTCAGGTTAGCCTACAATGAGCAGTTCTTC. This translates into CASSLRLAYNEQFF.

This chain's CDR3 is CASSTGWDRGGELFF. CDR3 nucleotide sequence: TGTGCCAGCAGTACCGGATGGGACCGGGGCGGGGAGCTGTTTTTT. The genes are TRBV25-1 and TRBJ2-2; D tentatively reads TRBD1 or TRBD2 (5 bases each). V lost 5 bases to trimming and J lost 7 bases, with 17 bases between them. Germline loops: CDR1 MGHDK, CDR2 SYGVNS. CDR3 size: 15 residues.

Comments on this clonotype: A much larger clone lies a single base off, so this may be a read error. The chain uses TRBV20-1 and TRBJ2-1, with D unclear. The germline gives CDR1 DFQATT, CDR2 SNEGSKA (reference sequence). This CDR3 spans 12 amino acids. CDR3 in DNA: TGCAGTGCTAGAGATCTGCGTAATGGGCAGTTCTTC. It yields the protein CSARDLRNGQFF.

Many counts were recorded for this clonotype. V and J are TRBV20-1 and TRBJ1-5; TRBD1 might be the D (5 bases). Germline-derived CDR1 and CDR2 are DFQATT and SNEGSKA (reference sequence). This CDR3 region has 14 residues. V shed 4 bases and J shed 5 bases, with 15 bases lying between them. The CDR3 sequence is CSATGPTGHQPQHF. DNA of the CDR3: TGCAGTGCTACTGGTCCTACGGGGCATCAGCCCCAGCATTTT.

The rearrangement uses TRBV20-1 and TRBJ2-2, with TRBD2 matching over 8 bases. The length of the CDR3 is 12 residues. J gave up 6 bases and V 5 bases, and 2 bases lay outside the gene matches. Germline CDR1 reads DFQATT; CDR2 reads SNEGSKA (reference sequence). In DNA form, the CDR3 reads TGCAGTGCTCGGGGACTAGCCGGGGAGCTGTTTTTT. Its protein product is CSARGLAGELFF.

This clonotype was detected once. Relative to the germline gene, one junction end is altered; a read error may explain this. CDR3 DNA: TGCGCTACTCGACAGGGGGCCCAAGAGACCCAGTACTTC. Encoded protein: CATRQGAQETQYF. This chain uses TRBV12-3 or TRBV12-4 with TRBJ2-5; TRBD1 aligns across 10 bases. The CDR3 length is 13 residues.

This clonotype was detected ten times or more. The chain is built from TRBV12-3 or TRBV12-4 and TRBJ2-3; weak D call: TRBD1 (5 bases). V lost 3 bases and J lost 1, with 11 bases in between. The CDR3 consists of 15 residues. As DNA, the CDR3 is TGTGCCAGCAGTTTTAGGGGAATTGGCACAGATACGCAGTATTTT. Amino acid sequence: CASSFRGIGTDTQYF.

There are many counts of this clonotype. V is TRBV5-1 and J is TRBJ2-7, with 7 bases identical to TRBD1. Unmatched junction bases numbered 4, after V lost 4 bases and J lost 0 bases. Germline lookup yields CDR1 SGHRS and CDR2 YFSETQ. CDR3 length: 14 residues. The CDR3 loop reads CASSLQGVSYEQYF. The CDR3 nucleotides read TGCGCCAGCAGCCTCCAGGGGGTCTCCTACGAGCAGTACTTC.

This clonotype was seen a handful of times. The chain uses TRBV6-5 and TRBJ2-1; D is perhaps TRBD1 or TRBD2 (6 bases each). The V and J ends lost 4 bases and 8 bases respectively, with 21 bases between them. Germline V gene lookup returns CDR1 MNHEY and CDR2 SVGAGI. The CDR3 runs 16 residues. CDR3 protein: CASSSPDRSGAHEQFF. DNA for the CDR3: TGTGCCAGCAGTTCCCCCGACAGGTCGGGAGCACATGAGCAGTTCTTC.

V gene TRBV4-2 combines with J gene TRBJ1-2, with D perhaps TRBD1 (5 bases). Germline CDR1 and CDR2: LGHNA and YNFKEQ. The CDR3 runs 14 residues. Trimming left V 0 bases short and J 8 bases short, with 13 bases between. The CDR3 loop reads CASSQDQTAKGYTF. CDR3 DNA sequence: TGTGCCAGCAGCCAAGATCAGACAGCCAAAGGCTACACCTTC.

This clonotype was detected a few times. CDR3 nucleotides: TGCAGTGCTAAGGGGGACAGGGGCTACGAGCAGTACTTC. Its protein product is CSAKGDRGYEQYF. This rearrangement joins TRBV20-1 to TRBJ2-7; 10 bases are a match to TRBD1. The germline gives CDR1 DFQATT, CDR2 SNEGSKA (reference sequence). The V segment lost 4 bases and the J segment 3 bases; nucleotides outside the gene matches: 3. The CDR3 consists of 13 residues.

Turning to this clonotype: A much larger clone sits a single nucleotide away, making a read error possible. This sequence joins TRBV12-3 or TRBV12-4 and TRBJ2-7; the match to TRBD2 covers 7 bases. This CDR3 contains 15 residues. With V trimmed by 5 bases and J by 11 bases, 18 bases remained unmatched. The CDR3 here is CASSPQQAGLDEEYF. The DNA of the CDR3 is TGTGCCAGCAGTCCCCAGCAAGCGGGATTGGATGAGGAGTACTTC.

This clonotype came up a few times. J is TRBJ2-5 and V is TRBV5-5; 7 bases line up with TRBD1. The CDR3 length is 16 residues. Germline lookup yields CDR1 SGHKS and CDR2 YYEKEE (reference sequence). The junction had 10 bases not matched to a gene; V was cut back by 4 bases and J by 1 base. The CDR3 here is CASSQDTGTAQETQYF. The CDR3 nucleotides are TGTGCCAGCAGCCAGGACACCGGGACAGCCCAAGAGACCCAGTACTTC.

This clonotype showed up many times. The chain employs TRBV18 and TRBJ2-7; tentative D call: TRBD1 (5 bases). The CDR3 has 14 residues. The germline gives CDR1 KGHSH, CDR2 LQKENI. V lost 4 bases and J 6 bases, leaving 16 bases between the germline ends. CDR3 in DNA: TGTGCCAGCTCACTCCGACAGACTTCGGGCGAGCAGTACTTC. As protein: CASSLRQTSGEQYF.

The J gene is TRBJ2-1, the V gene TRBV14; D call uncertain. Per germline, CDR1 SGHDN and CDR2 FVKESK. V was cut by 2 bases and J by 10 bases, with 12 bases left in between. The CDR3 contains 13 residues. The CDR3 is CASSQNPPREQFF. The CDR3, as DNA: TGTGCCAGCAGCCAAAACCCCCCCAGAGAGCAGTTCTTC.

This clonotype was seen repeatedly, ten times or more. The chain is built from TRBV29-1 and TRBJ2-3; no definite D call. This CDR3 spans 14 amino acids. Germline V lookup: CDR1 SQVTM, CDR2 ANQGSEA. The V gene lost 4 bases and the J gene lost 1 base, with 12 bases spanning the gap. The CDR3 region has the DNA TGCAGCGTTGGCAGCCTTTGGGGCACAGATACGCAGTATTTT. It codes for CSVGSLWGTDTQYF.

This rearrangement joins TRBV5-1 to TRBJ2-7; no firm D call. The germline V gene encodes CDR1 SGHRS and CDR2 YFSETQ. The V gene lost 2 bases and the J gene lost 4 bases, with 13 bases spanning the gap. The CDR3 covers 14 residues. In nucleotides, the CDR3 is TGCGCCAGCAGCTTACAGAAGGCGCGGTACGAGCAGTACTTC. It encodes CASSLQKARYEQYF.

At least ten counts were recorded for this clonotype. The gene calls are TRBV12-3 or TRBV12-4 and TRBJ1-2; unclear D gene. The CDR3 spans 15 residues. V was shortened by 6 bases and J by 8 bases, with 22 bases between the two germline ends. As DNA, the CDR3 is TGTGCCAGCAGCCGAGACACCTTTCCCCCGGGAGGCTACACCTTC. The encoded protein is CASSRDTFPPGGYTF.